A single TCR beta chain is shown here with its context. CDR3 length: 14 amino acids. Trimming took 3 bases from V and 5 from J; bases not matched to a gene: 4. The V gene's germline CDR1 is MNHNS and CDR2 SASEGT. This sample was included in a study of blood T cell repertoires in COVID-19. Study overall: The United States, Italy and Spain supplied acute and convalescent COVID-19 samples. T cells, B-cell-depleted T cells, or PBMCs provided the cDNA or gDNA that served as material.

Original processing notes: It was from reference gene primer amplification that nucleated cell counts were estimated. TCRdb keeps only in-frame clones here, not all; method: immunoSEQ multiplex PCR. The DNA gave D and trimming, while V, J and clone size come from that table. The sample yields 200,000 to 300,000 clones, around 81% seen once. The V gene is TRBV6-1, the J gene TRBJ1-1; 9 bases agree with TRBD1. The TCR comes from a woman aged 60-75 years with active or convalescent COVID-19. The sequencing sample was made of peripheral blood. The CDR3 protein is CASSDRDRVTEAFF. The CDR3 DNA follows: TGTGCCAGCAGTGACCGGGACAGGGTTACTGAAGCTTTCTTT.